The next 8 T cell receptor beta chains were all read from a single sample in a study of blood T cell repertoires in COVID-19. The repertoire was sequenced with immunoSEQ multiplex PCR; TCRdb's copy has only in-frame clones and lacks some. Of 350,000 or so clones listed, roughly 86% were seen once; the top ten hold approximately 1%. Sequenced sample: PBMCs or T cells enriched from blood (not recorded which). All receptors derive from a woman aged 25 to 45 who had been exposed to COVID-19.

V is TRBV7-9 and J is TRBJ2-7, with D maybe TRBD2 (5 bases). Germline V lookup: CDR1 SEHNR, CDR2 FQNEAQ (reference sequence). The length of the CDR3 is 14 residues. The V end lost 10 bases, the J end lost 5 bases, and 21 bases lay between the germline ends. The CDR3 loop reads CATRRADLTHEQYF. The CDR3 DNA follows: TGTGCCACCCGGCGGGCTGATCTTACCCACGAGCAGTACTTC.

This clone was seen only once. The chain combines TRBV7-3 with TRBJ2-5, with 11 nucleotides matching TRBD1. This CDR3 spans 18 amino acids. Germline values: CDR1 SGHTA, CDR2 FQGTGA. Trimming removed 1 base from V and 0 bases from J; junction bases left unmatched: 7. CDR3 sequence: CASSLIPGTGGYQETQYF. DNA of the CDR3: TGTGCCAGCAGCTTAATACCGGGGACAGGGGGATACCAAGAGACCCAGTACTTC.

The CDR3 reads CASSYPPRHLNTEAFF. The CDR3 coding sequence is TGTGCCAGCAGTTACCCGCCCCGACACCTGAACACTGAAGCTTTCTTT. The chain carries TRBV6-2 or TRBV6-3 and TRBJ1-1; no clear D. V was pared by 2 bases and J by 0 bases, with 13 bases between. This CDR3 spans 16 amino acids. Germline V gene sequence: CDR1 MNHEY, CDR2 SVGEGT.

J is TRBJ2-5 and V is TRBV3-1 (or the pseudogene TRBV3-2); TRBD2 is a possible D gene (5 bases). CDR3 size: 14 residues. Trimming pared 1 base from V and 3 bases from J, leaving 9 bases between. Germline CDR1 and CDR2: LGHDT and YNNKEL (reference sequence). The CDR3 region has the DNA TGTGCCAGCAGCCAAGGGGCCGGGGAAGAGACCCAGTACTTC. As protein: CASSQGAGEETQYF.

The CDR3 DNA is TGTGCCTGGAGTAAGGACAGGGCGTTAGGAAACACCATATATTTT. As protein: CAWSKDRALGNTIYF. The J gene is TRBJ1-3, the V gene TRBV30; 8 positions match TRBD1. The V segment lost 2 bases and the J segment 4 bases; nucleotides outside the gene matches: 7. The germline gives CDR1 GTSNPN, CDR2 SVGIG (reference sequence). This CDR3 has 15 residues.

This CDR3 is CASSLWDRGGTGELFF. CDR3 nucleotides: TGTGCCAGCAGTTTATGGGACAGGGGAGGCACCGGGGAGCTGTTTTTT. This chain connects TRBV28 to TRBJ2-2, with 9 bases identical to TRBD1. Trimming removed 0 bases from V and 4 bases from J; junction bases left unmatched: 3. Germline CDR1 is MDHEN and CDR2 is SYDVKM. The CDR3 extends over 16 amino acids.

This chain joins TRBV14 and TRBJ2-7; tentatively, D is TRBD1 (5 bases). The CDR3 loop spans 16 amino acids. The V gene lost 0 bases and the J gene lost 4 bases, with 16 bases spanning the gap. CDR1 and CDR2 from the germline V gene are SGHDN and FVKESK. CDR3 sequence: CASSQDRGQGWYEQYF. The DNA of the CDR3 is TGTGCCAGCAGCCAAGATCGTGGGCAGGGATGGTACGAGCAGTACTTC.

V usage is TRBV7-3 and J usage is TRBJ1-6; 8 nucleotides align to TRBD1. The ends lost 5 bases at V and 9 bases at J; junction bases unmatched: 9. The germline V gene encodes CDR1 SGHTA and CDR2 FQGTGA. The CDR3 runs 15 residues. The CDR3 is CASSPSGGAGSPLHF. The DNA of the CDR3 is TGTGCCAGCAGCCCCTCAGGGGGCGCGGGTTCACCCCTCCACTTT.